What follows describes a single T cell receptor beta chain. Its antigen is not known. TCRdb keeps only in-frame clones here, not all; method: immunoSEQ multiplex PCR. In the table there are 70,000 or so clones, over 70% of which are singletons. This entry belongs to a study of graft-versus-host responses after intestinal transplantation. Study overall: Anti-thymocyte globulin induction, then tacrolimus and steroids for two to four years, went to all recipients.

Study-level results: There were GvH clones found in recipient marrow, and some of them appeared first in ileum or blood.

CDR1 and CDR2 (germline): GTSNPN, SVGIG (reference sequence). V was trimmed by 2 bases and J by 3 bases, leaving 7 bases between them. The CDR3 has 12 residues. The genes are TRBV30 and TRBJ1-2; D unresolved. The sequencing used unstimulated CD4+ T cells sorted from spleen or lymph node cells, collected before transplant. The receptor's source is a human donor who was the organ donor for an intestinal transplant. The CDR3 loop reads CAWSPSDYGYTF. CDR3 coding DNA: TGTGCCTGGAGTCCCAGTGACTATGGCTACACCTTC. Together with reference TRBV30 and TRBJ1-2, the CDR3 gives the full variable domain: SQTIHQWPATLVQPVGSPLSLECTVEGTSNPNLYWYRQAAGRGLQLLFYSVGIGQISSEVPQNLSASRPQDRQFILSSKKLLLSDSGFYLCAWSPSDYGYTFGSGTRLTVV.